This T cell receptor beta chain was obtained from a study of identical twins. Study conclusions and caveats: High-abundance cord blood beta clonotypes had fewer insertions; memory repertoires showed none.

Germline V gives CDR1 SQVTM, CDR2 ANQGSEA. This CDR3 comprises 13 residues. The V gene lost 3 bases and the J gene lost 2 bases, with 10 bases spanning the gap. Template switching created a universal primer site, and the cDNA included unique molecular identifiers. TCRdb passed the 5' RACE reads through MiXCR, listing each CDR3 protein once. The sample records roughly 570,000 distinct CDR3 sequences, 7.5% to 10% being singletons. This clonotype was detected only a few times. Its target is unknown. Healthy Caucasian individuals made up all the donors. These same data were also listed under a study on yellow fever vaccine responses in identical twins. That study adds: Among the twins, the vaccine T cell response reportedly seemed partly convergent and partly personalized.

The rearrangement links TRBV29-1 to TRBJ1-1; maybe TRBD1 (5 bases). The clonotype comes from a woman under 30 in good health. Sequenced: PBMCs. Here the CDR3 reads CSVDRGPNTEAFF. Written as DNA, the CDR3 is TGCAGCGTTGATAGGGGACCTAACACTGAAGCTTTCTTT.